These 3 T cell receptor beta chains originate from one sample sequenced in a study of Ad26.COV2.S vaccination and SARS-CoV-2 variants. The treatment: about 20 received Ad26.COV2.S at low or high dose, single or two shots; roughly five received placebo; per-sample allocation not given. Sampling took place 63 days after the first vaccine or placebo injection. Assay used: immunoSEQ multiplex PCR; TCRdb lists only in-frame clones, some missing. In the table there are 350,000 to 450,000 clones, 92% of which are singletons. The sequencing here drew on peripheral blood, taken in a trial of Ad26.COV2.S vaccine versus placebo. These receptor sequences come from a person aged 18-65 years who received the Ad26.COV2.S COVID-19 vaccine or a placebo.

This chain connects TRBV5-6 to TRBJ2-7, with 7 positions matching TRBD2. J lost 3 bases, V lost 5 bases, and 2 bases had no gene match. This CDR3 is built from 12 residues. CDR1 is SGHDT and CDR2 is YYEEEE in the germline V gene. CDR3 in DNA: TGTGCCAGCAGGGGCGGGGGCTACGAGCAGTACTTC. This translates into CASRGGGYEQYF.

The chain carries TRBV4-1 and TRBJ1-6; D gene unclear. Germline V gives CDR1 MGHRA, CDR2 YSYEKL. Trimming stripped 1 base from V and 10 bases from J, with 8 bases between. This CDR3 comprises 13 residues. In nucleotides, the CDR3 is TGCGCCAGCAGCCAAGTCTTCATGTCACCCCTCCACTTT. Its translation is CASSQVFMSPLHF.

V gene TRBV9 combines with J gene TRBJ2-7; possibly TRBD2 for D (6 bases). Germline lookup yields CDR1 SGDLS and CDR2 YYNGEE. CDR3 length: 14 amino acids. Trimming took off 3 bases at V and 3 bases at J, with 13 bases between the two ends. DNA of the CDR3: TGTGCCAGCAGCGGGGGACGGAGGGGCTACGAGCAGTACTTC. This gives the protein CASSGGRRGYEQYF.